This entry lists 20 T cell receptor beta chains sequenced from one sample in a study of a mutant IDH1 vaccine in newly diagnosed glioma. Profiled with immunoSEQ multiplex PCR; TCRdb holds only in-frame clones, not every one. The sample has over 65,000 clones; 80% to 85% are singletons. Time point reported: week 35, safety follow-up. Doses of 300 ug of mutant IDH1 20-mer peptide were given with topical imiquimod. Antigen specificity for these receptors is unknown. The input for sequencing was PBMCs, taken from a glioma patient whose treatment included an IDH1 peptide vaccine. These receptor sequences come from a man younger than 30 with glioma.

Here the CDR3 reads CASSSGDSPMNTEAFF. CDR3 bases: TGTGCCAGCAGCTCCGGGGACAGCCCAATGAACACTGAAGCTTTCTTT. V is TRBV7-2 and J is TRBJ1-1; TRBD1 matches at 7 bases. V lost 4 bases to trimming and J lost 0 bases; unmatched junction nucleotides: 8. Per germline, CDR1 SGHTA and CDR2 FQGNSA. CDR3 length: 16 residues. Based on the CDR3 plus reference TRBV7-2 and TRBJ1-1, the full variable domain is GAGVSQSPSNKVTEKGKDVELRCDPISGHTALYWYRQSLGQGLEFLIYFQGNSAPDKSGLPSDRFSAERTGGSVSTLTIQRTQQEDSAVYLCASSSGDSPMNTEAFFGQGTRLTVV.

The rearrangement uses TRBV30 and TRBJ2-5; perhaps D is TRBD1 or TRBD2 (6 bases each). With 4 bases removed from V and 4 bases from J, the gap between germline ends came to 25 bases. The length of the CDR3 is 17 residues. Germline lookup yields CDR1 GTSNPN and CDR2 SVGIG (reference sequence). The CDR3: CAWTQGTGATSRETQYF. The CDR3 bases are TGTGCCTGGACTCAGGGGACGGGGGCGACAAGTAGAGAGACCCAGTACTTC.

This chain uses TRBV6-5 with TRBJ2-7, with D possibly matching TRBD2 (5 bases). V lost 5 bases, J lost 3 bases, and 17 bases lay in between. The germline CDR1 and CDR2 sequences are MNHEY and SVGAGI. The CDR3 runs to 15 residues. This chain's CDR3 is CASSAPWTGNYEQYF. CDR3 coding DNA: TGTGCCAGCAGTGCTCCGTGGACGGGGAACTACGAGCAGTACTTC.

CDR3 nucleotides: TGTGCCAGCAGCCAGAGGTGGAGTAATGAAAAACTGTTTTTT. It yields the protein CASSQRWSNEKLFF. The chain employs TRBV14 and TRBJ1-4; no reliable D call. The length of the CDR3 is 14 residues. Germline values: CDR1 SGHDN, CDR2 FVKESK. The germline V and J ends were trimmed by 3 bases and 4 bases, with 9 bases remaining between them.

The chain recombines TRBV5-4 with TRBJ2-5, with 7 bases identical to TRBD1. This CDR3 is 13 amino acids long. V trimming: 4 bases; J trimming: 2 bases; junction bases outside the gene matches: 2. Looked up from germline, CDR1 is SGHNT and CDR2 is YYREEE (reference sequence). CDR3 nucleotide sequence: TGTGCCAGCAGCCGGGGACAGCAAGAGACCCAGTACTTC. Its translation: CASSRGQQETQYF. Together with reference TRBV5-4 and TRBJ2-5, the CDR3 gives the full variable domain: ETGVTQSPTHLIKTRGQQVTLRCSSQSGHNTVSWYQQALGQGPQFIFQYYREEENGRGNFPPRFSGLQFPNYSSELNVNALELDDSALYLCASSRGQQETQYFGPGTRLLVL.

The chain combines TRBV5-1 with TRBJ1-2; maybe TRBD1 (5 bases). The CDR3 consists of 16 residues. Germline V gene data show CDR1 as SGHRS and CDR2 as YFSETQ. The V end lost 0 bases, the J end lost 0 bases, and 12 bases lay between the germline ends. DNA of the CDR3: TGCGCCAGCAGCTTGGGAGGGGCGATAACTAACTATGGCTACACCTTC. Translated, it gives CASSLGGAITNYGYTF.

The V and J genes are TRBV7-2 and TRBJ1-5; 7 bases align to TRBD1. The CDR3 contains 13 residues. The junction had 3 bases not matched to a gene; V was cut back by 3 bases and J by 7 bases. Germline V gene sequence: CDR1 SGHTA, CDR2 FQGNSA. The CDR3, as DNA: TGTGCCAGCAGCTTTACAGGGGACCAGCCCCAGCATTTT. This translates into CASSFTGDQPQHF.

This sequence joins TRBV5-8 and TRBJ2-7; 7 nucleotides line up with TRBD1. J was trimmed by 1 base and V by 1 base; bases with no gene match: 2. The CDR3 extends over 14 amino acids. From germline, CDR1 is SGHTS and CDR2 YDEGEE. The CDR3 DNA is TGTGCCAGCAGCTTGCCGGGACAGTCCTACGAGCAGTACTTC. Encoded protein: CASSLPGQSYEQYF. Full variable domain (outside the CDR3, taken from reference TRBV5-8 and TRBJ2-7): EAGVTQSPTHLIKTRGQQATLRCSPISGHTSVYWYQQALGLGLQFLLWYDEGEERNRGNFPPRFSGRQFPNYSSELNVNALELEDSALYLCASSLPGQSYEQYFGPGTRLTVT.

The gene calls are TRBV11-2 and TRBJ1-1; TRBD1 matches at 7 bases. The CDR3 is 13 residues long. Germline V gene data show CDR1 as SGHAT and CDR2 as FQNNGV. Trimming took 6 bases from V and 5 from J; bases not matched to a gene: 6. Written as DNA, the CDR3 is TGTGCCAGCAGACGATCAGGGGGTACTGAAGCTTTCTTT. Translated, it gives CASRRSGGTEAFF.

V gene TRBV2 combines with J gene TRBJ1-2; D gene ambiguous. Germline V gene data show CDR1 as SNHLY and CDR2 as FYNNEI. The V end was cut by 4 bases, the J end by 8 bases, with 17 bases between. The length of the CDR3 is 14 residues. DNA of the CDR3: TGTGCCAGCAGTGGGGGTTGGCTAATGGGCGGCTACACCTTC. Translating it yields CASSGGWLMGGYTF.

The V and J genes are TRBV18 and TRBJ1-1; 8 bases line up with TRBD1. The CDR3 runs to 14 residues. J gave up 2 bases and V 5 bases, and 4 bases lay outside the gene matches. The germline V gene has CDR1 KGHSH and CDR2 LQKENI. CDR3 residues: CASSSDRVNTEAFF. In DNA, the CDR3 is TGTGCCAGCTCATCGGACAGGGTAAACACTGAAGCTTTCTTT.

V and J are TRBV19 and TRBJ1-1, with D possibly being TRBD1 (6 bases). The CDR3 sequence is 17 residues long. The V end was cut by 2 bases, the J end by 1 base, with 17 bases between. The germline gives CDR1 LNHDA, CDR2 SQIVND (reference sequence). The CDR3 DNA is TGTGCCAGTAGTATAAATCGGAGGGGGAACCGGAACACTGAAGCTTTCTTT. Protein: CASSINRRGNRNTEAFF.

This clone was recorded once. The genes are TRBV7-9 and TRBJ2-1; 11 nucleotides match TRBD2. The ends lost 3 bases at V and 9 bases at J; junction bases unmatched: 4. CDR1 is SEHNR, CDR2 FQNEAQ, per germline (reference sequence). The CDR3 covers 14 residues. For the CDR3, the DNA is TGTGCCAGCAGCTTTAGCGGGGGGGCACCTGAGCAGTTCTTC. This translates into CASSFSGGAPEQFF.

This chain links TRBV30 with TRBJ1-1; perhaps TRBD1 as D (6 bases). V gave up 3 bases and J gave up 1 base, with 9 bases separating them. In germline, CDR1 is GTSNPN, CDR2 SVGIG (reference sequence). The CDR3 extends over 13 amino acids. CDR3 nucleotide sequence: TGTGCCTGGAGCGTGGACAGGAACACTGAAGCTTTCTTT. It specifies CAWSVDRNTEAFF.

The chain joins TRBV7-3 to TRBJ2-2; 8 nucleotides align to TRBD1. CDR1 and CDR2 (germline): SGHTA, FQGTGA. This CDR3 contains 15 residues. V was pared by 5 bases and J by 2 bases, with 4 bases of the junction left unmatched. The CDR3: CASSPGQANTGELFF. The CDR3 nucleotides read TGTGCCAGCAGCCCGGGACAGGCCAACACCGGGGAGCTGTTTTTT.

This clone was observed a single time. The J gene is TRBJ1-5, the V gene TRBV27, with a tentative D call TRBD1 (6 bases). The V gene's germline CDR1 is MNHEY and CDR2 SMNVEV (reference sequence). V shed 3 bases and J shed 7 bases, with 13 bases lying between them. This CDR3 is built from 14 residues. The CDR3 loop reads CASSFSRGGQPQHF. CDR3 coding DNA: TGTGCCAGCAGTTTTTCCAGGGGTGGACAGCCCCAGCATTTT.

This chain connects TRBV28 to TRBJ1-1; TRBD1 aligns across 8 bases. There are 14 residues in the CDR3. Germline values: CDR1 MDHEN, CDR2 SYDVKM. The V segment lost 8 bases and the J segment 0 bases; nucleotides outside the gene matches: 5. The DNA of the CDR3 is TGTGCCAGCCTATACAGGGGGATGAACACTGAAGCTTTCTTT. Its protein product is CASLYRGMNTEAFF.

The rearrangement uses TRBV27 and TRBJ2-5; D possibly corresponds to TRBD1 (5 bases). CDR1 MNHEY and CDR2 SMNVEV come from the germline V gene (reference sequence). This CDR3 comprises 16 residues. Trimming pared 2 bases from V and 4 bases from J, leaving 17 bases between. The CDR3 DNA reads as TGTGCCAGCAGTTTACAAGGGGCAAGGAGATTAGAGACCCAGTACTTC. Translating it yields CASSLQGARRLETQYF.

The V and J genes are TRBV4-3 and TRBJ1-6; D call uncertain. This CDR3 has 16 residues. From germline, CDR1 is LGHNA and CDR2 YSLEER. V was cut by 0 bases and J by 7 bases, with 13 bases left in between. This CDR3 is CASSQETDYGNSPLHF. The CDR3 DNA reads as TGCGCCAGCAGCCAAGAGACCGACTACGGCAATTCACCCCTCCACTTT.

The chain carries TRBV30 and TRBJ2-1; D unresolved. Germline loops: CDR1 GTSNPN, CDR2 SVGIG (reference sequence). V lost 3 bases and J 8 bases, leaving 8 bases between the germline ends. The CDR3 spans 11 residues. The CDR3 DNA reads as TGTGCCTGGAGCAACAGCTATGAGCAGTTCTTC. This codes for CAWSNSYEQFF.